This TCR beta chain stems from a study of cytomegalovirus exposure and HLA in healthy donors. Trimming removed 5 bases from V and 5 bases from J; junction bases left unmatched: 7. CDR1 and CDR2 from the germline V gene are LNHDA and SQIVND (reference sequence). The CDR3 has 15 residues. In the PCR, 60 Vbeta and 13 Jbeta primers were used. Here immunoSEQ multiplex PCR was the method, and the copy in TCRdb shows in-frame clones only, minus some. The sample carries under 200,000 clones, approximately 71% recorded once. The study's findings and limits: Most subjects' HLA-A and HLA-B alleles were reportedly predicted from TCR beta sequences. Later analysis suggested most CMV-associated TCR beta chains were HLA-restricted.

As to this clone: What it recognizes is unknown.

The chain has TRBV19 and TRBJ2-3; 10 nucleotides agree with TRBD2. The clonotype originates from a man aged 45-65 years in good health and CMV-seronegative. Material for sequencing was PBMCs. Written as DNA, the CDR3 is TGTGCCAGTAGTCTCAGCGGGGGGGCAGGAGATACGCAGTATTTT. This encodes CASSLSGGAGDTQYF.